Presented here are 10 T cell receptor beta chains from one specimen sequenced in a study of Graves' ophthalmopathy and Graves' hyperthyroidism. CDR3 regions of TCR beta were amplified from RNA transcripts. Second-round multiplex PCR came after a first-round RT-PCR that employed HTBI primers. TCRdb re-called the multiplex PCR reads through MiXCR, storing one row per CDR3 protein. The repertoire holds 600,000 to 950,000 distinct CDR3 sequences, roughly 40% seen once, with approximately 43% in the top ten. The sequencing sample was made of peripheral blood. The receptors derive from an adult man with Graves' ophthalmopathy.

Written as DNA, the CDR3 is TGTGCCACCAGCAGAATAGGACAGGGATATGGCTACACCTTC. Translation: CATSRIGQGYGYTF. The gene calls are TRBV15 and TRBJ1-2, with 8 positions matching TRBD1. This CDR3 has 14 residues. Germline values: CDR1 LNHNV, CDR2 YYDKDF (reference sequence). V dropped 2 bases and J dropped 5; count of bases not matched to a gene: 4.

The chain uses TRBV6-4 and TRBJ2-6, with D uncertain. The CDR3 has 15 amino acids. V shed 2 bases and J shed 1 base, with 6 bases lying between them. Germline V gives CDR1 MRHNA, CDR2 SNTAGT. The CDR3 protein is CASSDTESGANVLTF. In DNA form, the CDR3 reads TGTGCCAGCAGTGACACCGAATCTGGGGCCAACGTCCTGACTTTC.

The chain uses TRBV2 and TRBJ1-6; D might be TRBD1 (5 bases). This CDR3 comprises 13 residues. Germline CDR1 is SNHLY and CDR2 is FYNNEI. Trimming took 7 bases from V and 6 from J, leaving 10 bases between them. The CDR3 loop is CASTWTTNSPLHF. In DNA, the CDR3 is TGTGCCAGCACTTGGACAACTAATTCACCCCTCCACTTT.

The chain carries TRBV25-1 and TRBJ2-2; D gene ambiguous. CDR1 is MGHDK and CDR2 is SYGVNS in the germline V gene. Trimming pared 8 bases from V and 0 bases from J, leaving 13 bases between. The CDR3 runs 15 residues. Here the CDR3 reads CASVDKGSNTGELFF. The CDR3 bases are TGTGCCAGCGTTGATAAGGGTTCGAACACCGGGGAGCTGTTTTTT.

J is TRBJ2-7 and V is TRBV20-1; a possible D gene is TRBD1 (5 bases). The CDR3 spans 13 residues. Looked up from germline, CDR1 is DFQATT and CDR2 is SNEGSKA (reference sequence). Trimming took off 3 bases at V and 2 bases at J, with 11 bases between the two ends. CDR3: CSARPQGAYEQYF. The CDR3 nucleotides are TGCAGTGCTAGGCCGCAGGGTGCCTACGAGCAGTACTTC.

The chain carries TRBV15 and TRBJ2-5; 9 bases are shared with TRBD2. The DNA end favors TRBJ2-7, so the J call may be wrong. In germline, CDR1 is LNHNV, CDR2 YYDKDF (reference sequence). The CDR3 loop spans 15 amino acids. CDR3 amino acids: CASSLASGMRYEQYF. The DNA of the CDR3 is TGTGCCAGCAGTTTAGCTAGCGGGATGAGGTACGAGCAGTACTTC.

J is TRBJ2-7 and V is TRBV20-1, with a possible D match to TRBD1 (6 bases). The germline V gene has CDR1 DFQATT and CDR2 SNEGSKA (reference sequence). This CDR3 has 15 amino acids. The germline V and J ends were trimmed by 5 bases and 0 bases, with 17 bases remaining between them. For the CDR3, the DNA is TGCAGTGCTGTCGGACAGCTTCTAATCTCCTACGAGCAGTACTTC. Its protein product is CSAVGQLLISYEQYF.

This clonotype has more than one count but fewer than ten. This chain joins TRBV19 and TRBJ1-1; tentatively, D is TRBD1 (5 bases). Germline V lookup: CDR1 LNHDA, CDR2 SQIVND (reference sequence). The CDR3 consists of 16 residues. Trimming stripped 4 bases from V and 5 bases from J, with 20 bases between. The CDR3 protein is CASSTGGLVGETEAFF. CDR3 nucleotides: TGTGCCAGTAGTACTGGCGGGTTGGTGGGGGAGACTGAAGCTTTCTTT.

Comments on this clonotype: This clone may be a read error of a much larger clone one base away. The chain carries TRBV7-9 and TRBJ1-2; D unresolved. The V gene lost 5 bases and the J gene lost 3 bases, with 22 bases spanning the gap. The CDR3 consists of 17 residues. Germline V CDR1 and CDR2: SEHNR, FQNEAQ (reference sequence). The CDR3 region is CASSQPPNRGFDYGYTF. The CDR3 DNA follows: TGTGCCAGCAGCCAACCCCCCAACAGAGGGTTTGACTATGGCTACACCTTC.

As regards this clonotype: Being one base from a much bigger clone, this may be a read error. The chain employs TRBV7-3 and TRBJ1-5; TRBD1 might be the D (6 bases). This CDR3 is built from 13 residues. Per the germline V gene, CDR1 is SGHTA and CDR2 is FQGTGA. The CDR3 loop is CASSSRGGQPQNF. CDR3 nucleotides: TGTGCCAGCAGCTCCAGGGGTGGTCAGCCCCAGAATTTT.